The 11 T cell receptor beta chains in this list originate from one sample, sequenced in a study of blood T cells in healthy people across ages. The use of a sample-barcoded 5' primer and a J-beta primer mix characterized a second PCR of about 6 to 12 cycles. TCRdb re-called the 5' RACE reads with MiXCR, one entry per CDR3 protein. The table has hundreds of thousands of distinct CDR3 sequences, 45% to 50% seen once. Material: blood. These receptors were obtained from a woman aged 55-69 years in good health.

There are a few counts of this clonotype. J is TRBJ1-2 and V is TRBV9; 7 bases map to TRBD1. The V and J ends lost 3 bases and 1 base, in that order; junction bases with no gene match: 9. The CDR3 is 16 amino acids. From germline, CDR1 is SGDLS and CDR2 YYNGEE. The CDR3 spells CASSALGQAINYGYTF. The CDR3 DNA reads as TGTGCCAGCAGCGCCCTCGGACAGGCGATTAACTATGGCTACACCTTC. The variable domain in full, with the rest retrieved from reference TRBV9 and TRBJ1-2, is DSGVTQTPKHLITATGQRVTLRCSPRSGDLSVYWYQQSLDQGLQFLIQYYNGEERAKGNILERFSAQQFPDLHSELNLSSLELGDSALYFCASSALGQAINYGYTFGSGTRLTVV.

The chain joins TRBV28 to TRBJ2-5; D call uncertain. The DNA end is a closer match to TRBJ2-7, so the J assignment may be wrong. Germline V gene data show CDR1 as MDHEN and CDR2 as SYDVKM. The CDR3 is made up of 14 amino acids. The CDR3 nucleotides read TGTGCCAGCAGATACATGGTAGGCGGCTACGAGCAGTACTTC. Amino acid sequence: CASRYMVGGYEQYF.

This clonotype came up a few times. J is TRBJ1-2 and V is TRBV20-1, with a possible D match to TRBD1 (6 bases). The CDR3 runs 16 residues. The germline gives CDR1 DFQATT, CDR2 SNEGSKA (reference sequence). The V gene lost 3 bases and the J gene lost 2 bases, with 19 bases spanning the gap. DNA of the CDR3: TGCAGTGCTAGGGCCCCTGACCTGGACAGAAACTATGGCTACACCTTC. It encodes CSARAPDLDRNYGYTF.

The gene calls are TRBV6-6 and TRBJ2-7; D is unclear. CDR3 length: 13 amino acids. Germline lookup yields CDR1 MNHNY and CDR2 SVGAGI (reference sequence). Trimming pared 4 bases from V and 0 bases from J, leaving 7 bases between. This CDR3 reads CASSSSTSYEQYF. CDR3 bases: TGTGCCAGCAGTTCCTCGACCTCCTACGAGCAGTACTTC.

The table lists this clonotype with a few counts. The chain recombines TRBV20-1 with TRBJ2-5, with 7 bases that match TRBD2. The J segment lost 5 bases and the V segment lost 5 bases, leaving 11 bases of the junction unmatched. The CDR3 runs 14 residues. Germline lookup yields CDR1 DFQATT and CDR2 SNEGSKA (reference sequence). CDR3 coding DNA: TGCAGTGCTTTACCGGGCTGGGGGGGTGAGACCCAGTACTTC. It is translated as CSALPGWGGETQYF.

The genes are TRBV29-1 and TRBJ1-1; D is possibly TRBD1 (5 bases). The V end was cut by 8 bases, the J end by 1 base, with 32 bases between. CDR1 SQVTM and CDR2 ANQGSEA come from the germline V gene. This CDR3 has 19 amino acids. CDR3 region: CSTSDSIGIIYLQNTEAFF. CDR3 DNA sequence: TGCAGCACATCCGACAGTATTGGGATTATTTACCTTCAGAACACTGAAGCTTTCTTT.

The rearrangement joins TRBV29-1 to TRBJ2-2; 8 bases are shared with TRBD2. Germline CDR1 SQVTM, CDR2 ANQGSEA. J lost 4 bases, V lost 7 bases, and 17 bases had no gene match. This CDR3 contains 17 residues. CDR3 sequence reads: CSASGSERTGGTGELFF. CDR3 in DNA: TGCAGCGCAAGCGGGAGTGAACGAACGGGTGGCACCGGGGAGCTGTTTTTT.

Only a few counts were recorded for this clonotype. The chain has TRBV12-5 and TRBJ2-1; D not resolved. The CDR3 contains 11 residues. Looked up from germline, CDR1 is LGHNT and CDR2 is FRNRAP. V was shortened by 4 bases and J by 15 bases, with 13 bases between the two germline ends. This CDR3 is CASGSYSDLFF. The CDR3 DNA is TGTGCTAGTGGTTCCTACTCGGATCTGTTCTTC.

The chain recombines TRBV20-1 with TRBJ1-1; the match to TRBD1 covers 10 bases. This CDR3 region has 14 residues. CDR1 DFQATT and CDR2 SNEGSKA come from the germline V gene (reference sequence). J gave up 6 bases and V 3 bases, and 7 bases lay outside the gene matches. CDR3 in DNA: TGCAGTGCTAGTCGGGACAGGGGTTTCTCTGAAGCTTTCTTT. This sequence encodes CSASRDRGFSEAFF.

About this clonotype: Its ends do not fully match the called genes, so a read error is possible. The V call is TRBV29-1, the J call TRBJ2-1, with a weak D call TRBD1 (8 bases). CDR3 length: 14 amino acids. Germline V gives CDR1 SQVTM, CDR2 ANQGSEA. The CDR3 DNA follows: TGCGGCGTGGGAGGGACAGGAGTCTACAATGAGCAGTTCTTC. Encoded protein: CGVGGTGVYNEQFF.

The genes are TRBV5-1 and TRBJ2-5; D ambiguous. Between the trimmed V and J ends, which lost 0 bases and 11 bases, there was a span of 20 bases. CDR3 length: 15 amino acids. Germline CDR1 reads SGHRS; CDR2 reads YFSETQ. This CDR3 is CASSLGQIFYNEQYF. The CDR3 bases are TGCGCCAGCAGCTTGGGTCAGATCTTTTACAATGAGCAGTACTTC. The full variable domain, its missing parts supplied by reference TRBV5-1 and TRBJ2-5, is KAGVTQTPRYLIKTRGQQVTLSCSPISGHRSVSWYQQTPGQGLQFLFEYFSETQRNKGNFPGRFSGRQFSNSRSEMNVSTLELGDSALYLCASSLGQIFYNEQYFGPGTRLLVL.